A selection of T cell receptor beta chains follows, all from one sample in a study of blood T cell repertoires in COVID-19. The method was immunoSEQ multiplex PCR; TCRdb's version includes in-frame clones alone and lacks a portion of them. The sample carries about 190,000 clones, 83% recorded once. The specimen sequenced was peripheral blood. The receptors here all came from a man aged 50 to 60 with active or convalescent COVID-19. Each CDR3 is given with its conserved first and last residue. A D gene is named only where the DNA matches it firmly. A row's size may be missing; if present it is once, few, many or a size class.

v_call	clone_size	d_call	j_call	cdr3_aa	cdr3_nt
TRBV3-1/TRBV3-2	-	-	TRBJ1-5	CASSPSISNQPQHF	TGTGCCAGCAGCCCTAGTATTAGCAATCAGCCCCAGCATTTT
TRBV30	-	TRBD1	TRBJ1-3	CAWSVDRDFGNTIYF	TGTGCCTGGAGTGTAGACAGGGACTTTGGAAACACCATATATTTT
TRBV7-9	few	-	TRBJ2-1	CASSTRDKLSYSYNEQFF	TGTGCCAGCAGCACTCGGGACAAACTTTCTTACTCCTACAATGAGCAGTTCTTC
TRBV11-2	-	TRBD2	TRBJ2-5	CASSSWGTSGDQETQYF	TGTGCCAGCAGCTCATGGGGGACTAGCGGGGACCAAGAGACCCAGTACTTC
TRBV28	-	TRBD1	TRBJ1-6	CASRGVGTGGLPLHF	TGTGCCAGTAGGGGGGTTGGGACAGGGGGATTACCCCTCCACTTT
TRBV7-8	-	TRBD1	TRBJ1-5	CASSQIGTGGRNQPQHF	TGTGCCAGCAGTCAAATCGGGACAGGGGGCCGCAATCAGCCCCAGCATTTT
TRBV9	once	-	TRBJ2-1	CASSVDSGRRPYNEQFF	TGTGCCAGCAGCGTAGACAGCGGGCGGCGCCCCTACAATGAGCAGTTCTTC
TRBV29-1	-	TRBD2	TRBJ2-1	CSVVTQRASGYYNEQFF	TGCAGCGTTGTTACACAGCGGGCTAGCGGATACTACAATGAGCAGTTCTTC
TRBV10-2	-	-	TRBJ1-5	CASSDSGSNQPQHF	TGCGCCAGCAGTGATTCAGGTAGCAATCAGCCCCAGCATTTT
TRBV2	once	TRBD1	TRBJ2-2	CASSQGAVGELFF	TGTGCCAGCAGTCAGGGGGCGGTCGGGGAGCTGTTTTTT
TRBV6-1	-	TRBD2	TRBJ2-1	CASSDGLAEYNEQFF	TGTGCCAGCAGTGACGGACTAGCGGAGTACAATGAGCAGTTCTTC
TRBV11-2	-	TRBD2	TRBJ2-1	CASSLGLAAYNEQFF	TGTGCCAGCAGCTTGGGACTAGCAGCTTACAATGAGCAGTTCTTC